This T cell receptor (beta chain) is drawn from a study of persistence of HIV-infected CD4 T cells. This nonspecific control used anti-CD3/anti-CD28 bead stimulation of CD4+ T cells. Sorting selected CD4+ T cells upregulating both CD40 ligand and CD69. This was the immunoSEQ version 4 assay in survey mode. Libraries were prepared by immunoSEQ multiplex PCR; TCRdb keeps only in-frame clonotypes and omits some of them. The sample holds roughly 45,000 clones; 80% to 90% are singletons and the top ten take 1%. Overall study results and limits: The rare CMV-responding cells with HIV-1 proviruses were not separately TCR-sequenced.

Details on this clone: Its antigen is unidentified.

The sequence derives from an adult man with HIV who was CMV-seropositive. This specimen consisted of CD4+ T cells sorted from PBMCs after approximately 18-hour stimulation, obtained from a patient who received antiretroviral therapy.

CDR3 DNA sequence: TGTGCCAGCAGTGGCGTAGGCGGTCAGGGTGGCAATCAGCCCCAGCATTTT. This translates into CASSGVGGQGGNQPQHF. V is TRBV6-1 and J is TRBJ1-5, with a possible D match to TRBD1 (5 bases). CDR1 and CDR2 (germline): MNHNS, SASEGT. V was shortened by 4 bases and J by 2 bases, with 18 bases between the two germline ends. This CDR3 has 17 residues.